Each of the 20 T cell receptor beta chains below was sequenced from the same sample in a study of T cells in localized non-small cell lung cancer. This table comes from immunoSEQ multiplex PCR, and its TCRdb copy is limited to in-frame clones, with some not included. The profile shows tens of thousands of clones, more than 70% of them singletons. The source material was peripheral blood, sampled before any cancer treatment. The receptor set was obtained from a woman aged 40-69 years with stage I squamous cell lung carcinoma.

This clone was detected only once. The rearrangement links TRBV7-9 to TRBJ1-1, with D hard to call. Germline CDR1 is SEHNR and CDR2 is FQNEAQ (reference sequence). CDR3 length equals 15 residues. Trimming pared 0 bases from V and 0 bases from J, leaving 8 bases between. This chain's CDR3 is CASSLAGVMNTEAFF. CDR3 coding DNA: TGTGCCAGCAGCTTAGCCGGGGTCATGAACACTGAAGCTTTCTTT. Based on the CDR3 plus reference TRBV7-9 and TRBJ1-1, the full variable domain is DTGVSQNPRHKITKRGQNVTFRCDPISEHNRLYWYRQTLGQGPEFLTYFQNEAQLEKSRLLSDRFSAERPKGSFSTLEIQRTEQGDSAMYLCASSLAGVMNTEAFFGQGTRLTVV.

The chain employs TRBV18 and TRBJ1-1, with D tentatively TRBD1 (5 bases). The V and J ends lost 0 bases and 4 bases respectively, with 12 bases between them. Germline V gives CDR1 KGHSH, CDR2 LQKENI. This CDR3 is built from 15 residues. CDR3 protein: CASSPPTPGGTEAFF. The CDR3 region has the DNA TGTGCCAGCTCACCACCGACCCCTGGGGGCACTGAAGCTTTCTTT.

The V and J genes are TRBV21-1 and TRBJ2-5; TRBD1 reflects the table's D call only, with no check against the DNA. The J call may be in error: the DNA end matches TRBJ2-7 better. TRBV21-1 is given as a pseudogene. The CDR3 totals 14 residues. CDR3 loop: CASSASGGTYEQYF. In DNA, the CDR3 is TGTGCCAGCAGCGCCTCAGGGGGAACCTACGAGCAGTACTTC.

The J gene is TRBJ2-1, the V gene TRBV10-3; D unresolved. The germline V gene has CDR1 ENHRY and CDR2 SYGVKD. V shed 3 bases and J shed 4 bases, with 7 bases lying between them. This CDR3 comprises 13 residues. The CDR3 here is CAISEDRYNEQFF. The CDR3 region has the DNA TGTGCCATCAGTGAAGACCGGTACAATGAGCAGTTCTTC.

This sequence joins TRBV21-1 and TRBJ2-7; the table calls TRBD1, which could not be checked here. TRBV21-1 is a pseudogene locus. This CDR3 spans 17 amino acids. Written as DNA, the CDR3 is TGTGCCAGCAGCAAAGCGCATGTCAGGGGAGATACCTACGAGCAGTACTTC. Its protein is CASSKAHVRGDTYEQYF.

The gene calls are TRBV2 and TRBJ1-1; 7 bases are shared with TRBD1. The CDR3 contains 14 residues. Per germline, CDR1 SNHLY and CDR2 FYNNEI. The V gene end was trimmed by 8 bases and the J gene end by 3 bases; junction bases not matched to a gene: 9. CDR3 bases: TGTGCCAGCGCCAAAAATACAGGGGACACTGAAGCTTTCTTT. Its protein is CASAKNTGDTEAFF.

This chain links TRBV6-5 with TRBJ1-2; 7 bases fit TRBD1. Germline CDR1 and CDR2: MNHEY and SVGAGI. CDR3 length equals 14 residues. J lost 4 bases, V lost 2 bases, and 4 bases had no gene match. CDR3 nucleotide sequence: TGTGCCAGCAGTTACCCGGGACAGTCCTATGGCTACACCTTC. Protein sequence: CASSYPGQSYGYTF.

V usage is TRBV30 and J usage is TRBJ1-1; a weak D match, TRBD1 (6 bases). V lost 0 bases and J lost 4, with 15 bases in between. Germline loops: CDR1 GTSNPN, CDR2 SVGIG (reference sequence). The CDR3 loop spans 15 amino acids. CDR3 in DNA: TGTGCCTGGAGTGTACGGGGAGGGGGGCCCACTGAAGCTTTCTTT. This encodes CAWSVRGGGPTEAFF. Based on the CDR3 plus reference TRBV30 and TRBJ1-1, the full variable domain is SQTIHQWPATLVQPVGSPLSLECTVEGTSNPNLYWYRQAAGRGLQLLFYSVGIGQISSEVPQNLSASRPQDRQFILSSKKLLLSDSGFYLCAWSVRGGGPTEAFFGQGTRLTVV.

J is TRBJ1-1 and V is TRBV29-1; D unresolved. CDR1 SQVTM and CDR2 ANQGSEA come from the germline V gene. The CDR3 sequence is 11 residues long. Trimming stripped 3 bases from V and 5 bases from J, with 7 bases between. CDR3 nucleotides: TGCAGCGTTGAGCGCACAACTGAAGCTTTCTTT. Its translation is CSVERTTEAFF.

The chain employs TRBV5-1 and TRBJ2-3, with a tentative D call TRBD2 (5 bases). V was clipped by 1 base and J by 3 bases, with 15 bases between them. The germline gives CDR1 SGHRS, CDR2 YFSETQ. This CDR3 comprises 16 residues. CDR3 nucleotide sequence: TGCGCCAGCAGCTTGACTAGTAGGCCCTCTACAGATACGCAGTATTTT. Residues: CASSLTSRPSTDTQYF.

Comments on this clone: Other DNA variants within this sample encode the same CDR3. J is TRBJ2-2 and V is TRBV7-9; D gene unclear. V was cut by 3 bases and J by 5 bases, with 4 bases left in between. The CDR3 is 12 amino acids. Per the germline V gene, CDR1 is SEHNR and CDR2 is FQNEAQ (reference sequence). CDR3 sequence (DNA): TGTGCCAGCAGCTTGTTAACCGGGGAGCTGTTTTTT. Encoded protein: CASSLLTGELFF.

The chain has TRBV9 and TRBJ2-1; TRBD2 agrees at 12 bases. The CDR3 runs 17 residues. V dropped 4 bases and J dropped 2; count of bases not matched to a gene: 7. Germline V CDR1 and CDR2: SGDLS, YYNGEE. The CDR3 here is CASSFGLAGPPYNEQFF. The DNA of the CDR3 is TGTGCCAGCAGCTTCGGACTAGCGGGGCCCCCCTACAATGAGCAGTTCTTC. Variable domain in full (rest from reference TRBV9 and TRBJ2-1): DSGVTQTPKHLITATGQRVTLRCSPRSGDLSVYWYQQSLDQGLQFLIQYYNGEERAKGNILERFSAQQFPDLHSELNLSSLELGDSALYFCASSFGLAGPPYNEQFFGPGTRLTVL.

In DNA, the CDR3 is TGTGCCAGCAGCTCAAGCCATACCTCTGGAAACACCATATATTTT. Residues: CASSSSHTSGNTIYF. The chain has TRBV7-2 and TRBJ1-3, with D uncertain. With 4 bases removed from V and 0 bases from J, the gap between germline ends came to 10 bases. The CDR3 is 15 amino acids. Germline values: CDR1 SGHTA, CDR2 FQGNSA.

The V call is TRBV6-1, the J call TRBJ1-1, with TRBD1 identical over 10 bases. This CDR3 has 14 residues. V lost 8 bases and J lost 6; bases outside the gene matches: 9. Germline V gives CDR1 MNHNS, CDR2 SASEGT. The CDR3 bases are TGTGCCAGCGTCAAAGACAGGGGGCTTCCTGAAGCTTTCTTT. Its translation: CASVKDRGLPEAFF.

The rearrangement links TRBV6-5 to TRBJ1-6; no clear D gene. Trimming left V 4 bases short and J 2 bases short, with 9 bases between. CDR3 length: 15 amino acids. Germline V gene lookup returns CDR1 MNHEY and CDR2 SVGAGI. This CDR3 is CASSSPRAYNSPLHF. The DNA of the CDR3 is TGTGCCAGCAGTTCTCCCCGGGCCTATAATTCACCCCTCCACTTT.

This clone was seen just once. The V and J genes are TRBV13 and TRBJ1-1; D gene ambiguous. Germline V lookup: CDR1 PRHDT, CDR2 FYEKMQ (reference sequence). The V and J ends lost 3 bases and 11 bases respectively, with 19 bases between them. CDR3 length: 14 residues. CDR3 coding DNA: TGTGCCAGCAGCTTCCCTCCTGGTGCGGCCGAGGCTTTCTTT. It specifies CASSFPPGAAEAFF.

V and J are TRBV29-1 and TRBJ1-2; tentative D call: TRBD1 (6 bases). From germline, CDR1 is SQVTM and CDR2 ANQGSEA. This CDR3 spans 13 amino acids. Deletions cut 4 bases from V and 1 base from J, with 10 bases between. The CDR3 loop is CSVGTDHNYGYTF. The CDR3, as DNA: TGCAGCGTTGGGACAGATCATAACTATGGCTACACCTTC.

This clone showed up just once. Here the CDR3 reads CASSLETTRSDTQYF. CDR3 nucleotides: TGTGCCAGCAGCTTAGAGACTACCCGCTCAGATACGCAGTATTTT. The rearrangement joins TRBV11-2 to TRBJ2-3, with TRBD2 as a possible D gene (5 bases). V gave up 0 bases and J gave up 4 bases, with 11 bases separating them. Germline CDR1 reads SGHAT; CDR2 reads FQNNGV. The CDR3 totals 15 residues.

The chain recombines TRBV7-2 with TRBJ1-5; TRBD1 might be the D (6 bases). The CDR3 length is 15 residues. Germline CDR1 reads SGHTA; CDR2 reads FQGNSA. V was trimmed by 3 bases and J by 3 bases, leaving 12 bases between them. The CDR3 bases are TGTGCCAGCAGCTTCGTGGCAGGGGACAATCAGCCCCAGCATTTT. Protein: CASSFVAGDNQPQHF.

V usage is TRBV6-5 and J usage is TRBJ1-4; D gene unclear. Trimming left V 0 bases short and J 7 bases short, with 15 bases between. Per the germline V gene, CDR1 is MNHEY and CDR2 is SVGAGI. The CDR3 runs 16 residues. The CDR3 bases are TGTGCCAGCAGTTACTCGAGGGTTGAACACTCTGAAAAACTGTTTTTT. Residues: CASSYSRVEHSEKLFF.